Described below is a single T cell receptor (beta chain) sequence and its context. There are a few counts of this clone. The antigen this receptor binds is unknown. No base quality values were provided; no much bigger clone lies one nucleotide off. Libraries were constructed by the immunoSEQ multiplex PCR assay. A mixture of 60 forward primers for TCR Vbeta segments and 13 reverse primers for TCR Jbeta segments was used in the multiplex PCR. Amplification of the CDR3 region of rearranged TCR beta genes was performed with a multiplex PCR assay on genomic DNA. The amplified TCR beta libraries were sequenced on the Illumina HiSeq System as 87-base-pair reads. As for the original processing: A later analysis counted approximately 76 million unique TCR beta chains across the 700 or so repertoires, and some 11 million of these chains were shared by at least two donors. Raw reads were error-corrected and collapsed into unique sequences with a nearest-neighbor algorithm that merged closely related sequences to remove PCR and sequencing errors. V, D and J gene segments were assigned by aligning CDR3 sequences to IMGT reference sequences. Each retained sequence needed at least a six-nucleotide match to both a V gene segment and a J gene segment. Rearrangements were classified as productive when the CDR3 lacked stop codons and remained in frame with V and J, and all other rearrangements were classified as non-productive. CDR3 was defined according to IMGT convention as the region running from the second conserved V-encoded cysteine to the conserved J-encoded phenylalanine. The earlier analysis of about 570 of the donors excluded any sequence lacking an unambiguous match to a single V gene segment. An earlier analysis of several hundred of the donors called V segments functional above 56.7% productive rearrangements and segregating when the between-donor standard deviation exceeded 5%. A statistical classification framework was built for diagnosing cytomegalovirus status from the catalog of TCR beta chain sequences. In a later analysis, TCR nucleotide sequences were compared against IMGT/GENE-DB human TR gene sequences so that V and J genes could be assigned. Using the TCRdist pipeline, a later analysis assigned CDR3 sequences along with most-parsimonious VDJ recombination scenarios. In a later analysis, each TCR beta chain was defined by its CDR3 amino acid sequence together with its V-gene family, and reads lacking a unique V-gene family were excluded. In a later analysis, 500 to 650 highly shared, low-generation-probability nucleotide sequences were removed to address suspected cross-contamination and a sequencing artifact. For each public chain, a later analysis derived a clonal expansion index from normalized ranks of inferred template counts within each repertoire. Generation probabilities in a later analysis came from a VDJ recombination model fitted to out-of-frame rearrangements, and those results were checked against IGoR. In a later analysis, TCR-TCR, TCR-HLA and TCR-CMV co-occurrence was scored with hypergeometric tests, and a repertoire-size bias correction was applied to TCR pairs. False discovery rates were estimated in a later analysis by permuting HLA or CMV assignments 20 times. A later analysis grouped co-occurring TCRs with DBSCAN, adding TCRdist sequence similarity when clustering within HLA-allele-positive subsets. Repertoires with fewer than 30,000 or more than 120,000 public chains, plus five repertoires with anomalous nucleotide sharing, were excluded from co-occurrence clustering. TCRdb retrieved this table from immuneACCESS and kept in-frame rearrangements only. Not all clones are present; in checked studies, unresolved V genes account for under half, and no reason is known for the remainder. V, J and clone size are taken as reported in that table, and D and trimming were inferred from the DNA itself. The sample profile shows approximately 59,000 clones; 60% to 70% of them were found once. Together, the top ten hold less than 20% of the sample.

These data originate in a study of cytomegalovirus exposure and HLA in healthy donors listed by TCRdb under 2017. Study-level background: In an earlier analysis of some 550 of the donors, around 290 Gb of sequence data and about 110 million unique TCR beta sequences from about 190 million T cells were reported. Roughly 300 gigabases of sequencing data and 70 million to 100 million unique TCR sequences made up an early release that covered some 640 HLA-typed donors. Among the roughly 400 genotyped donors, more than 70% belonged to the genetic ancestry cluster associated with self-reported Caucasian donors. The study aimed to test whether signatures of past pathogen exposure could be identified by cataloging public T cell receptors. The T cell repertoires of 670 or so subjects were profiled by immunosequencing and related to cytomegalovirus serostatus. Besides the first cohort of around 670 subjects, a separate validation cohort made up of 120 different subjects was used. High-throughput TCR immunosequencing, statistical association of individual TCRs with disease status, and machine learning were combined to predict cytomegalovirus infection status. A later analysis re-analyzed previously published TCR beta repertoires from roughly 690 donors and added high-resolution HLA genotyping to study TCR occurrence patterns. The later analysis used no new phenotypic data to find candidate immune exposures, relying instead on TCR beta sequences and their occurrence across donors. To decide whether each TCR beta V gene segment behaved as functional or pseudogenic, an earlier analysis of over 500 of the donors relied on high-throughput TCR beta sequencing. Alongside the repertoire data, information on donor age, sex, ethnicity and CMV serostatus was compiled. Genome-wide SNP genotypes for about 55% of the 666 donors were used in a later genetic analysis, which treated that subset as a discovery cohort. Every repertoire in the discovery cohort had been generated on one and the same sequencing platform. HLA typing covered class I and class II loci at four-digit resolution. Typing coverage varied by locus: roughly 620-640 donors for A, B, C, DRB1 and DQB1; some 520 for DQA1; about 600 for DPA1; fewer than 480 for DPB1. Four or five DR-DQ haplotypes were handled as single units for association and clustering, since linkage in the cohort was strong. Across around 400 genotyped donors of the cohort, an average of 235,054 unique TCR beta nucleotide sequences per donor were sequenced, and approximately 17% of those sequences were non-productive.

V loses 4 bases at its end and J loses 3 bases; junction bases beyond the gene matches: 9. Reading the germline V gene gives CDR1 SGHDT and CDR2 YYEEEE. The CDR3 sequence holds 17 residues, the cysteine and phenylalanine included. Only CDR3 DNA is held: 51 bases, read in frame from base 1. What the research found in general, with its limitations: In a later analysis, several top co-occurrence clusters were reported to appear linked to parvovirus B19, influenza, CMV and Epstein-Barr virus. A further reported finding was that TCR beta sequences accurately predicted the HLA-A and HLA-B alleles for most subjects in the first cohort. An earlier analysis of approximately 500 of the donors showed that most TCR beta V segments appeared in productive rearrangements either about 90% or about 30% of the time, which broadly matched IMGT annotations. HLA typing was unavailable for some donors at each locus, so association tests used only the typed subset. Sequencing depth was assumed to be roughly uniform across donors in the presence/absence analyses, though that assumption may not hold. Compared with the roughly 670-donor mean, donors in an Asian-associated ancestry cluster had fewer N-insertions in productive TCRs, according to a later genetic analysis. According to a later analysis, TCR association rates differed among HLA loci, with DRB1 alleles showing the most associated TCRs and HLA-C alleles showing the fewest. Correlated functional status among segregating V segments might reflect linkage disequilibrium, but an unknown experimental factor could not be ruled out. Cytomegalovirus status was reported to be diagnosed by the classifier with high specificity and sensitivity in both the original and validation cohorts. Compared with equally common non-associated chains, HLA-associated TCR beta chains in a later analysis were more clonally expanded and had lower generation probabilities. A later genetic analysis associated a missense DCLRE1C variant with V-gene and J-gene trimming of TCR beta chains, and an independent cohort replicated the association. The 87-base-pair reads could not distinguish some IMGT-functional V segments, including TRBV6-2 and TRBV6-3, so those segments were excluded. A cluster of highly shared sequence variants was judged likely to be a technical artifact of the sequencing pipeline. Most TCR sequences were seen in very few donors, while some public TCRs were found in many individuals. The authors suggested that the approach could potentially be generalized to other disease states and immunological phenotypes. At a false discovery rate of 0.05, a later analysis linked around 15,000 TCR beta sequences to specific HLA alleles. The study listed 150 to 200 TCR beta chains as associated with cytomegalovirus. The earlier analysis of a few hundred of the donors excluded approximately 17 rarely observed V segments, including chromosome 9 orphons, because counts were too low. When HLA alleles, especially DR and DQ, strongly co-occurred, attributing TCR associations to individual alleles was difficult. For the cohort, immune exposure information was limited to CMV serostatus. In vitro tests confirmed that a few of the cytomegalovirus-associated TCR beta chains recognize cytomegalovirus antigens. Only TCR beta chains were sequenced in this cohort, and the absence of alpha or paired-chain data limited detectable features. According to a later analysis, most CMV-associated TCR beta chains appeared to be HLA-restricted, and the HLA associations seemed to be driven largely by CMV exposure.

The cohort comprised 670 or so healthy bone marrow donors. All cohort members were sampled while nominally healthy, although unrecorded immune exposures were likely present. The donor was CMV seropositive and belonged to the group of about 290 seropositive cohort members. Each donor provided a peripheral blood sample, and peripheral blood mononuclear cells were used for TCR beta sequencing. The Qiagen DNeasy Blood Extraction Kit was used to extract genomic DNA from the blood cell samples. This TCR was sampled from a man aged 40-55 years in good health and CMV-seropositive. The sequencing sample was made of PBMCs. The sequence links TRBV5-6 to TRBJ2-3; 12 bases in the middle match TRBD2. The sequenced DNA is TGTGCCAGCAGCCTCCAGGCTAGCGGGGGGGTAACAGATACGCAGTATTTT. It encodes CASSLQASGGVTDTQYF. The CDR3 plus the reference TRBV5-6 and TRBJ2-3 genes for the other parts give the full variable domain: DAGVTQSPTHLIKTRGQQVTLRCSPKSGHDTVSWYQQALGQGPQFIFQYYEEEERQRGNFPDRFSGHQFPNYSSELNVNALLLGDSALYLCASSLQASGGVTDTQYFGPGTRLTVL.